This T cell receptor (beta chain) was sequenced in a study of technical replicates of blood from a few donors. TCRdb's table, derived via immunoSEQ multiplex PCR, lists solely in-frame clones and lacks some. The sample comprises about 15,000 clones, roughly 80% of which are singletons, and 9.5% to 15% rests with the top ten. Germline CDR1 MNHEY, CDR2 SVGAGI. This CDR3 is built from 16 residues. Unmatched junction bases numbered 6, after V lost 2 bases and J lost 7 bases. The rearrangement links TRBV6-5 to TRBJ2-1, with 12 bases that match TRBD2. This receptor was obtained from a human donor in good health. The sequenced sample was PBMCs. In DNA, the CDR3 is TGTGCCAGCAGTTACCGGACTAGCGGGATCAGGAATGAGCAGTTCTTC. Amino acid sequence: CASSYRTSGIRNEQFF.